Reported below is one T cell receptor beta chain. Its antigen remains unknown. The data derive from a study of T cell responses to AZD1222 COVID-19 vaccine. General study findings and limits: Females outnumbered males among donors, who were mostly white British; clonal diversity was possibly underestimated.

The table came from immunoSEQ multiplex PCR; TCRdb's copy has only in-frame clones and leaves some out. This sample has some 150,000 clones, with roughly 90% found just once. This CDR3 is 13 amino acids long. Deletions cut 6 bases from V and 2 bases from J, with 10 bases between. The germline CDR1 and CDR2 sequences are SGHTA and FQGNSA. This chain joins TRBV7-2 and TRBJ1-1; unclear D gene. Sequencing used peripheral blood, obtained 28 days after the second AZD1222 dose. This TCR came from an adult who received the AZD1222 COVID-19 vaccine. CDR3 sequence reads: CASRQTLNTEAFF. The CDR3 nucleotides read TGTGCCAGCAGACAAACCCTAAACACTGAAGCTTTCTTT.